The 23 T cell receptor beta chains reported below all come from one sample, sequenced in a study of technical replicates of blood from four donors. Produced via immunoSEQ multiplex PCR; TCRdb's table is partial and in-frame only. The table has 55,000 to 75,000 clones, 91% seen once. Sample: PBMCs. The receptors come from a human donor in good health. Some clones in this sample may be carry-over from other donors' samples.

V gene TRBV15 combines with J gene TRBJ1-3, with a weak D call TRBD1 (6 bases). V dropped 4 bases and J dropped 0 bases, with 13 bases sitting between them. The CDR3 length is 16 residues. The germline V gene has CDR1 LNHNV and CDR2 YYDKDF (reference sequence). CDR3 bases: TGTGCCACCAGCACCAACAGGGCACTCTCTGGAAACACCATATATTTT. Encoded protein: CATSTNRALSGNTIYF.

The chain is built from TRBV5-1 and TRBJ2-7; 14 nucleotides align to TRBD2. V lost 0 bases and J lost 3; bases outside the gene matches: 8. Germline CDR1 and CDR2: SGHRS and YFSETQ. This CDR3 is 18 amino acids long. The DNA for the CDR3 is TGCGCCAGCAGCTTGGAAGGACTAGCGGGGGGAACACTCTACGAGCAGTACTTC. It is translated as CASSLEGLAGGTLYEQYF.

This clone showed up just once. V and J are TRBV27 and TRBJ2-7, with 9 bases matching TRBD2. This CDR3 spans 13 amino acids. The trim removed 3 bases at V and 4 bases at J, leaving 1 base unmatched. The germline gives CDR1 MNHEY, CDR2 SMNVEV (reference sequence). The CDR3 reads CASSLAGGYEQYF. The CDR3 DNA reads TGTGCCAGCAGTTTGGCGGGGGGGTACGAGCAGTACTTC.

The chain couples TRBV5-1 to TRBJ2-5, with D perhaps matching TRBD2 (6 bases). The germline CDR1 and CDR2 sequences are SGHRS and YFSETQ. Trimming removed 2 bases from V and 1 base from J, with 12 bases in between. There are 15 residues in the CDR3. CDR3 protein: CASSFAGLPQETQYF. CDR3 nucleotides: TGCGCCAGCAGCTTTGCGGGGCTTCCCCAAGAGACCCAGTACTTC.

This chain joins TRBV6-4 and TRBJ2-1; the match to TRBD2 covers 8 bases. This CDR3 is 14 amino acids long. Germline CDR1 and CDR2: MRHNA and SNTAGT. J lost 2 bases, V lost 5 bases, and 2 bases had no gene match. The CDR3: CASSSGGTYNEQFF. CDR3 DNA: TGTGCCAGCAGTAGCGGGGGAACCTACAATGAGCAGTTCTTC.

The chain is built from TRBV14 and TRBJ1-1; 8 bases map to TRBD1. The germline CDR1 and CDR2 sequences are SGHDN and FVKESK. The CDR3 is 13 amino acids. The V segment lost 4 bases and the J segment 10 bases; nucleotides outside the gene matches: 8. For the CDR3, the DNA is TGTGCCAGCAGCCGAACGATACAGGGGGGAGCTTTCTTT. Protein sequence: CASSRTIQGGAFF.

This clone is a singleton in its sample. CDR3 residues: CASSALATGTHYGYTF. CDR3 nucleotide sequence: TGTGCCAGCAGCGCCCTAGCGACCGGGACCCACTATGGCTACACCTTC. V and J are TRBV7-8 and TRBJ1-2; possible D gene TRBD1, 5 bases. There are 16 residues in the CDR3. Trimming left V 5 bases short and J 3 bases short, with 19 bases between. Germline values: CDR1 SGHVS, CDR2 FQNEAQ.

The gene calls are TRBV4-1 and TRBJ1-3; 10 positions agree with TRBD1. The CDR3 runs to 17 residues. The trim removed 3 bases at V and 3 bases at J, leaving 8 bases unmatched. Germline V gene data show CDR1 as MGHRA and CDR2 as YSYEKL. CDR3 DNA sequence: TGCGCCAGCAGCCATCTCGACAGGGGGCTTGGTGGAAACACCATATATTTT. Encoded protein: CASSHLDRGLGGNTIYF.

In its sample, this clone was seen once. The chain uses TRBV7-2 and TRBJ2-2, with 7 bases lining up with TRBD2. V lost 1 base to trimming and J lost 4 bases; unmatched junction nucleotides: 6. Germline values: CDR1 SGHTA, CDR2 FQGNSA. The CDR3 has 16 residues. CDR3 nucleotide sequence: TGTGCCAGCAGCTTAGGTCCCGCGGGGGTCACCGGGGAGCTGTTTTTT. Protein: CASSLGPAGVTGELFF.

This chain connects TRBV19 to TRBJ2-7, with TRBD1 as a possible D gene (6 bases). Germline V CDR1 and CDR2: LNHDA, SQIVND (reference sequence). The CDR3 covers 15 residues. V lost 1 base, J lost 6 bases, and 16 bases lay in between. This chain's CDR3 is CASSIGTRQVIEQYF. CDR3 sequence (DNA): TGTGCCAGTAGTATAGGAACGAGACAGGTTATCGAGCAGTACTTC.

This chain links TRBV6-5 with TRBJ1-2, with D maybe TRBD1 (5 bases). This CDR3 has 14 amino acids. Germline V gene data show CDR1 as MNHEY and CDR2 as SVGAGI. V dropped 5 bases and J dropped 4 bases, with 14 bases sitting between them. The chain's CDR3 is CASSPMGRAYGYTF. The DNA of the CDR3 is TGTGCCAGCAGTCCTATGGGCAGGGCCTATGGCTACACCTTC.

The genes are TRBV7-5 and TRBJ2-7; the D call in the table, TRBD2, was not verified against the DNA. TRBV7-5 is labeled a pseudogene. CDR3 length: 17 amino acids. The CDR3 protein is CVRTLSGGVAGNNEQYF. The DNA of the CDR3 is TGTGTCAGAACCCTCAGTGGTGGAGTAGCGGGGAACAACGAGCAGTACTTC.

The rearrangement joins TRBV19 to TRBJ2-7; TRBD1 agrees at 10 bases. This CDR3 spans 15 amino acids. V was clipped by 4 bases and J by 4 bases; unmatched bases: 7. Germline CDR1 LNHDA, CDR2 SQIVND (reference sequence). This CDR3 is CASSTGRDRGYEQYF. The CDR3 DNA follows: TGTGCCAGTAGTACGGGGCGGGACAGGGGATACGAGCAGTACTTC.

The CDR3 here is CASSLRRGTHEQYF. DNA of the CDR3: TGTGCCAGCAGCTTGCGCAGGGGGACGCACGAGCAGTACTTC. The V gene is TRBV5-4, the J gene TRBJ2-7; 7 bases map to TRBD1. The CDR3 sequence is 14 residues long. Germline V gene sequence: CDR1 SGHNT, CDR2 YYREEE (reference sequence). V lost 1 base to trimming and J lost 5 bases; unmatched junction nucleotides: 6. Combining the CDR3 with reference TRBV5-4 and TRBJ2-7 gives the whole variable domain ETGVTQSPTHLIKTRGQQVTLRCSSQSGHNTVSWYQQALGQGPQFIFQYYREEENGRGNFPPRFSGLQFPNYSSELNVNALELDDSALYLCASSLRRGTHEQYFGPGTRLTVT.

The rearrangement uses TRBV5-1 and TRBJ1-1, with TRBD1 matching 7 bases. The trim removed 2 bases at V and 0 bases at J, leaving 4 bases unmatched. This CDR3 comprises 15 residues. The germline V gene encodes CDR1 SGHRS and CDR2 YFSETQ. CDR3 sequence reads: CASSFQGGLNTEAFF. The CDR3 DNA follows: TGCGCCAGCAGCTTCCAGGGGGGTTTGAACACTGAAGCTTTCTTT.

This clone was counted once. The V call is TRBV30, the J call TRBJ2-5; 7 bases match TRBD2. The germline CDR1 and CDR2 sequences are GTSNPN and SVGIG (reference sequence). V was pared by 5 bases and J by 5 bases, with 14 bases of the junction left unmatched. CDR3 size: 15 residues. CDR3 region: CAWVGGSGLSETQYF. CDR3 DNA: TGTGCCTGGGTCGGGGGGTCCGGACTCTCGGAGACCCAGTACTTC.

A single count supports this clone. The rearrangement links TRBV23-1 to TRBJ2-7; D is unresolved. TRBV23-1 is assigned to the ORF class and has an uncertain function. V lost 3 bases and J 3 bases, leaving 15 bases between the germline ends. The CDR3 spans 15 residues. CDR3 DNA sequence: TGCGCCAGCAGTCATACCCGGTCGTGTGTCTACGAGCAGTACTTC. It yields the protein CASSHTRSCVYEQYF.

The genes are TRBV29-1 and TRBJ2-5, with 8 positions matching TRBD2. This CDR3 is built from 16 residues. J lost 5 bases, V lost 7 bases, and 18 bases had no gene match. The germline gives CDR1 SQVTM, CDR2 ANQGSEA. For the CDR3, the DNA is TGCAGCGCCCGGGAGGGGGAACTAGTCCTTCGGGAGACCCAGTACTTC. Its protein product is CSAREGELVLRETQYF.

This rearrangement joins TRBV21-1 to TRBJ1-6; the table's D call of TRBD1 was not tested on the DNA. TRBV21-1 is a pseudogene segment. The CDR3 runs 15 residues. The CDR3 nucleotides read TGTGCCAGCAGCAAATGTCAGTTATATAATTCACCCCTCCACTTT. Residues: CASSKCQLYNSPLHF.

V is TRBV4-1 and J is TRBJ1-1; a weak D match, TRBD1 (6 bases). The ends were cut back, 3 bases at V and 4 bases at J, with 12 bases in the middle. CDR1 and CDR2 from the germline V gene are MGHRA and YSYEKL. The CDR3 is 14 amino acids. The DNA of the CDR3 is TGCGCCAGCAGCCACCCCGGGACAAGCACTGAAGCTTTCTTT. The encoded protein is CASSHPGTSTEAFF.

This clone was found a few times. V is TRBV7-2 and J is TRBJ2-1; TRBD2 matches at 13 bases. The CDR3 contains 15 residues. Germline V gives CDR1 SGHTA, CDR2 FQGNSA. V shed 6 bases and J 8 bases; nucleotides not matched to a gene: 7. CDR3 loop: CASSTGLAGMYEQFF. Written as DNA, the CDR3 is TGTGCCAGCAGTACGGGACTAGCGGGAATGTATGAGCAGTTCTTC.

The chain is built from TRBV7-2 and TRBJ2-7; 15 bases are shared with TRBD2. The V gene end was trimmed by 1 base and the J gene end by 5 bases; junction bases not matched to a gene: 3. The CDR3 runs to 16 residues. Germline CDR1 SGHTA, CDR2 FQGNSA. CDR3 nucleotides: TGTGCCAGCAGCTTAGGGACTAGCGGGAGGGCCGACGAGCAGTACTTC. Protein product: CASSLGTSGRADEQYF.

This clone showed up just once. V is TRBV6-5 and J is TRBJ1-6; tentatively, D is TRBD1 (5 bases). CDR1 is MNHEY, CDR2 SVGAGI, per germline. CDR3 length equals 15 residues. Trimming removed 4 bases at V and 10 bases at J, with 17 bases between. CDR3 coding DNA: TGTGCCAGCAGTTCTACTACCGTGGGGCCATCACCCCTCCACTTT. Its translation is CASSSTTVGPSPLHF.